The present entry profiles one TCR beta chain with its context. Its antigen target is currently unknown. No much larger clone exists at a distance of one base, and base qualities are not known. The CDR3 has 17 amino acids, counting the end cysteine and phenylalanine. The kept DNA is CDR3 alone, 51 bases in frame from the first base. Trimming takes 6 bases from V and 0 bases from J, and the germline ends sit 18 bases apart. For CDR1 and CDR2, the germline V gene lists KGHSH and LQKENI. The immunoSEQ Assay, a bias-controlled multiplex PCR, was used to amplify TCRbeta CDR3 regions from genomic DNA. Per the source publication's procedure: Within the assay, amplification of reference gene primers was used to estimate how many nucleated cells each sample contained. To quantify the absolute abundance of each unique TCRbeta CDR3 rearrangement, sequence reads were collapsed and filtered. For each sample, productive Simpson clonality was calculated as the square root of Simpson's diversity index over productive rearrangements. What TCRdb holds here is the immuneACCESS table cut down to in-frame rearrangements. Part of the clones is not present; checked against another copy, under half of the missing clones reflect an unresolved V gene, and the others are unexplained. The DNA was the basis for D and trimming; V, J and clone size are from that table. The sample records approximately 97,000 clones, around nine tenths of which are singletons. The ten biggest clones cover 2.1% of the sample.

This entry belongs to a study of blood T cell repertoires in COVID-19 (dated by TCRdb to the early 2020s). Background on the whole study: Collaborator samples came from the United States, Italy and Spain and covered acute and convalescent phases of COVID-19. Deeply sampled blood TCRbeta repertoires from subjects exposed to, actively infected with, or recovered from COVID-19 were included in the dataset. Where available, HLA class I and class II types were taken from metadata supplied by the sample provider and were not determined by assay-based typing. The material from the prospective study consisted of cDNA or gDNA derived from T cells, B-cell-depleted T cells, or PBMCs. The repertoires were made available in a free public database intended to serve as a resource for research on the immune response to SARS-CoV-2. The sample metadata nearly always contained a de-identified subject ID, COVID-19 status, age in years and sex. Samples were obtained from the ongoing ImmuneRACE study (first 160 participants) and from roughly 1,300 subjects provided by 6 global collaborators. The study at large found these results: Clinical and demographic metadata were provided uncurated, with the amount varying by source and participant.

At one collaborating source in Seattle, patients were enrolled during active infection and were followed longitudinally through the course of disease. The collaborating institutions used their own protocols to collect whole blood in K2EDTA tubes. Collaborator samples were shipped for TCRbeta analysis as frozen whole blood, isolated PBMCs, or DNA extracted from either sample type. The source is a man aged 50-60 years with COVID-19, enrolled during active disease. The rearranged chain carries TRBV18 and TRBJ1-5; TRBD1 is possibly the D segment (5 matching bases). Sequencing used peripheral blood. CDR3 protein: CASSVVGSRDSNQPQHF. The nucleotide sequence reads TGTGCCAGCTCCGTTGTCGGTTCCAGGGATAGCAATCAGCCCCAGCATTTT.